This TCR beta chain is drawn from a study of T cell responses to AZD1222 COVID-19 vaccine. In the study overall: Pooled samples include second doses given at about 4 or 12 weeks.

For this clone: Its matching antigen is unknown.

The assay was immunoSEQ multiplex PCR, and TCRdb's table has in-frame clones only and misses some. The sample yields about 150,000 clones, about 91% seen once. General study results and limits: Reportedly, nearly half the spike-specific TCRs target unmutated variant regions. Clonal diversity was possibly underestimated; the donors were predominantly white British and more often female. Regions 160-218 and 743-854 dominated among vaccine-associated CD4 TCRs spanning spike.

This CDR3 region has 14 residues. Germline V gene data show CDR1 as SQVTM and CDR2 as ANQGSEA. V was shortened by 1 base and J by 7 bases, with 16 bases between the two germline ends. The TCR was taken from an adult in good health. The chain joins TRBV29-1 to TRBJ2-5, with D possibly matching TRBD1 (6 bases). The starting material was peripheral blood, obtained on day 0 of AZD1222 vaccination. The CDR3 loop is CSVEGGRFEGTQYF. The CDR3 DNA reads TGCAGCGTTGAAGGGGGGCGGTTCGAGGGGACCCAGTACTTC.